This is a list of T cell receptor beta chains from one sample in a study of technical replicates of blood from a handful of donors. TCRdb keeps only in-frame clones here, not all; method: immunoSEQ multiplex PCR. The table shows 75,000 to 100,000 clones, with roughly 94% occurring only once. What was sequenced was T cells isolated from PBMCs. These receptors were taken from a human donor in good health. Each CDR3 is given with its conserved first and last residue. D genes are given only for firm matches. Some rows have no size entry. The others give once, few or many, or a class for an expanded clone.

D gene	J gene	CDR3 length	V gene	clone size	CDR3 protein	CDR3 DNA
TRBD2	TRBJ2-2	15	TRBV5-5	.	CASSISGTSGGELFF	TGTGCCAGCAGCATCTCCGGGACTAGCGGCGGGGAGCTGTTTTTT
.	TRBJ1-1	11	TRBV20-1	.	CSAPGNTEAFF	TGCAGTGCGCCAGGGAACACTGAAGCTTTCTTT
.	TRBJ2-1	15	TRBV5-6	.	CASSLVGLAYNEQFF	TGTGCCAGCAGCCTCGTTGGGCTCGCCTACAATGAGCAGTTCTTC
.	TRBJ1-2	16	TRBV10-3	once	CAISESLSVINYGYTF	TGTGCCATCAGTGAGTCACTTTCGGTTATTAACTATGGCTACACCTTC
TRBD2	TRBJ2-1	15	TRBV5-1	.	CASSFLAGAHNEQFF	TGCGCCAGCAGCTTCCTAGCGGGGGCCCACAATGAGCAGTTCTTC
TRBD1	TRBJ2-7	15	TRBV5-1	.	CASSPGDRSSYEQYF	TGCGCCAGCAGCCCCGGGGACAGGAGCTCCTACGAGCAGTACTTC
.	TRBJ2-7	15	TRBV10-3	.	CAISDLTQGRGEQYF	TGTGCCATCAGTGACCTTACCCAAGGGAGAGGCGAGCAGTACTTC
.	TRBJ1-2	14	TRBV27	.	CASCRDYSTHGYTF	TGTGCCAGCTGCCGGGATTACAGTACCCATGGCTACACCTTC
TRBD1	TRBJ2-7	14	TRBV4-1	.	CASSTGRGLYEQYF	TGCGCCAGCTCGACCGGCAGGGGGCTTTACGAGCAGTACTTC
TRBD1	TRBJ1-1	15	TRBV9	few	CASSQGQGARSEAFF	TGTGCCAGCAGCCAAGGACAGGGGGCGCGTTCTGAAGCTTTCTTT
.	TRBJ2-7	17	TRBV5-5	once	CASSLGTQIRRFYEQYF	TGTGCCAGCAGCTTGGGCACCCAAATTAGGCGGTTCTACGAGCAGTACTTC
.	TRBJ1-3	14	TRBV19	.	CASSIGRSGLTVYF	TGTGCCAGTAGTATTGGTCGCTCTGGACTCACCGTATATTTT
.	TRBJ2-7	14	TRBV2	.	CASSPTVVPYEQYF	TGTGCCAGCAGTCCCACAGTGGTACCCTACGAGCAGTACTTC
TRBD1	TRBJ2-7	15	TRBV5-1	.	CASSLASGGNYEQYF	TGCGCCAGCAGCTTGGCGTCAGGGGGAAACTACGAGCAGTACTTC
.	TRBJ1-1	12	TRBV28	.	CASSVMNTEAFF	TGTGCCAGCAGTGTTATGAACACTGAAGCTTTCTTT
.	TRBJ2-1	10	TRBV7-5	.	CVRSCDEQFF	TGTGTCAGAAGCTGCGATGAGCAGTTCTTC
TRBD2	TRBJ2-2	16	TRBV9	.	CRRIHGGLAPTGELFF	TGTCGAAGGATACATGGGGGACTAGCACCGACCGGGGAGCTGTTTTTT
TRBD2	TRBJ2-7	14	TRBV29-1	few	CSVSNSGRAAEQYF	TGCAGCGTTTCGAATAGCGGGAGGGCTGCCGAGCAGTACTTC
.	TRBJ1-4	19	TRBV5-1	.	CASSLVGGGRSEGNEKLFF	TGCGCCAGCAGCTTGGTCGGGGGGGGCCGGTCCGAGGGCAATGAAAAACTGTTTTTT
.	TRBJ2-7	15	TRBV28	few	CASSLEGRSSYEQYF	TGTGCCAGCAGTTTAGAGGGCCGGAGCTCCTACGAGCAGTACTTC
.	TRBJ2-1	17	TRBV9	.	CASSVYPPGTSYNEQFF	TGTGCCAGCAGCGTATATCCTCCAGGAACTTCCTACAATGAGCAGTTCTTC
TRBD1	TRBJ2-1	17	TRBV14	.	CASSQDWTGIFNNEQFF	TGTGCCAGCAGCCAAGATTGGACAGGGATTTTCAACAATGAGCAGTTCTTC
TRBD1	TRBJ2-3	13	TRBV6-5	.	CASSLQGPDTQYF	TGTGCCAGCAGTTTACAGGGGCCAGATACGCAGTATTTT
TRBD1	TRBJ1-1	15	TRBV5-6	.	CASSLGGTGIGEAFF	TGTGCCAGCAGCTTGGGAGGGACAGGGATAGGAGAGGCTTTCTTT
TRBD1	TRBJ1-5	14	TRBV2	once	CASSVQGASQPQHF	TGTGCCAGCAGTGTACAGGGGGCGAGTCAGCCCCAGCATTTT
TRBD1	TRBJ2-1	16	TRBV6-5	.	CASSYAGTGTYNEQFF	TGTGCCAGCAGTTACGCCGGGACAGGTACCTACAATGAGCAGTTCTTC
TRBD1	TRBJ2-3	16	TRBV6-5	.	CASSSTGGVGTDTQYF	TGTGCCAGCAGTTCGACAGGGGGCGTCGGCACAGATACGCAGTATTTT
.	TRBJ2-7	15	TRBV6-1	.	CASSEESTGRVEQYF	TGTGCCAGCAGTGAGGAATCGACAGGCCGCGTCGAGCAGTACTTC
TRBD2	TRBJ2-3	15	TRBV6-5	.	CASSYSGLYTDTQYF	TGTGCCAGCAGCTACTCGGGACTATACACAGATACGCAGTATTTT
TRBD1	TRBJ2-7	13	TRBV6-1	.	CASSDRGSYEQYF	TGTGCCAGCAGCGACAGGGGCTCCTACGAGCAGTACTTC
.	TRBJ1-1	13	TRBV2	.	CATTGYRGAEAFF	TGTGCCACGACAGGTTACCGAGGGGCTGAAGCTTTCTTT
.	TRBJ1-5	17	TRBV10-3	.	CAISAGQIIHSNQPQHF	TGTGCCATCAGTGCCGGACAGATTATACATAGCAATCAGCCCCAGCATTTT
TRBD2	TRBJ2-7	16	TRBV23-1	.	CASLFRRGALGYEQYF	TGCGCCAGTCTCTTCCGGCGGGGGGCACTCGGATACGAGCAGTACTTC
TRBD1	TRBJ1-2	15	TRBV6-1	.	CASRQRGTGTSGYTF	TGTGCCAGCAGGCAACGGGGGACAGGGACGTCTGGCTACACCTTC
TRBD1	TRBJ1-5	16	TRBV6-1	.	CASRETRQGPGQPQHF	TGTGCCAGCAGGGAAACTCGACAGGGACCTGGACAGCCCCAGCATTTT
.	TRBJ2-3	13	TRBV7-3	.	CASSRDLTDTQYF	TGTGCCAGCAGCCGGGACTTAACAGATACGCAGTATTTT
TRBD2	TRBJ2-7	15	TRBV4-2	.	CASSQGSSGAYEQYF	TGTGCCAGCAGCCAGGGTTCCAGCGGGGCCTACGAGCAGTACTTC
.	TRBJ1-6	15	TRBV30	.	CAWSVLSPGQRPLHF	TGTGCCTGGAGTGTACTCAGCCCCGGACAGCGGCCCCTCCACTTT
.	TRBJ1-6	13	TRBV27	once	CASRIEGRAPLHF	TGTGCCAGCAGGATTGAGGGTCGCGCACCCCTCCACTTT
.	TRBJ2-2	14	TRBV19	.	CASKTPQDAGELFF	TGTGCCAGTAAGACACCTCAAGACGCCGGGGAGCTGTTTTTT
.	TRBJ2-3	15	TRBV5-1	.	CASSLAYSSTDTQYF	TGCGCCAGCAGCTTGGCCTACTCTAGCACAGATACGCAGTATTTT
.	TRBJ2-3	16	TRBV5-7	few	CASSVRTLPGLSTQYF	TGTGCCAGCAGCGTACGAACCCTACCGGGACTCTCTACGCAGTATTTT
TRBD2	TRBJ2-5	14	TRBV9	.	CASSPTSGQETQYF	TGTGCCAGCAGCCCCACTAGCGGCCAAGAGACCCAGTACTTC
.	TRBJ2-3	17	TRBV4-1	.	CASSQGGGRADTDTQYF	TGCGCCAGCAGCCAAGGAGGGGGGAGGGCCGACACAGATACGCAGTATTTT
TRBD1	TRBJ1-1	12	TRBV29-1	.	CSGGDRRTEAFF	TGCAGCGGGGGGGACAGGAGGACTGAAGCTTTCTTT
TRBD2	TRBJ2-7	14	TRBV6-6	.	CASSPGLAGDEQYF	TGTGCCAGCAGTCCCGGACTAGCGGGAGACGAGCAGTACTTC
TRBD2	TRBJ2-4	17	TRBV4-1	.	CASSLEPGTSGKNIQYF	TGCGCCAGCAGCCTCGAACCCGGGACTAGCGGGAAAAACATTCAGTACTTC
.	TRBJ2-5	12	TRBV6-4	.	CASLATQETQYF	TGTGCCAGCTTGGCCACCCAAGAGACCCAGTACTTC
TRBD2	TRBJ2-7	15	TRBV9	.	CASSVRATGGNEQYF	TGTGCCAGCAGCGTTCGTGCGACGGGGGGAAACGAGCAGTACTTC
.	TRBJ1-4	16	TRBV4-1	.	CASRSDSYATNEKLFF	TGCGCCAGCCGCTCGGACAGCTATGCAACTAATGAAAAACTGTTTTTT
.	TRBJ2-2	15	TRBV2	.	CASRLPQGNTGELFF	TGTGCCAGCAGACTACCGCAGGGGAACACCGGGGAGCTGTTTTTT